The clone carrying this TCR beta chain rates as medium-sized (0.01 to 0.1%). The entry originates in a study of spatial heterogeneity in lung cancer. TCRdb itself ran the 5' RACE reads through MiXCR, one entry per CDR3 protein. The data contain over 2,500 distinct CDR3 sequences, about 4% of them seen just once; the ten biggest clones take up about 29%. CDR1 and CDR2 from the germline V gene are SGHTA and FQGNSA. The V and J ends lost 1 base and 4 bases respectively, with 7 bases between them. This CDR3 comprises 13 residues. Noted time point: sample taken at primary tumor resection. Whole RNA from tumor, nontumor lung or frozen PBMC was sequenced unsorted.

The receptor comes from a female donor with early-stage non-small cell lung cancer. The specimen was normal lung tissue next to the tumor, collected at surgery. The chain combines TRBV7-2 with TRBJ1-2; D is unclear. CDR3 DNA: TGTGCCAGCAGCTTAGACACTCCCTATGGCTACACCTTC. It translates to CASSLDTPYGYTF.